A single sample is the source of the 9 T cell receptor beta chains below, sequenced in a study of Tregs in tolerant kidney transplant recipients. These TCRs are of unknown antigen specificity. Profiled with immunoSEQ multiplex PCR; TCRdb holds only in-frame clones, not every one. Of 1,300 to 1,500 clones listed, over 40% are singletons. Sequencing used Tregs from blood grown in culture. The receptors were sampled from a human donor in good health.

The rearrangement uses TRBV9 and TRBJ1-1; 8 positions agree with TRBD1. Unmatched junction bases numbered 8, after V lost 0 bases and J lost 1 base. The length of the CDR3 is 17 residues. Germline values: CDR1 SGDLS, CDR2 YYNGEE. In nucleotides, the CDR3 is TGTGCCAGCAGCGTAGGGGTCAGGGGGCGGCGGAACACTGAAGCTTTCTTT. Amino acids: CASSVGVRGRRNTEAFF. Full variable domain (missing parts from reference TRBV9 and TRBJ1-1): DSGVTQTPKHLITATGQRVTLRCSPRSGDLSVYWYQQSLDQGLQFLIQYYNGEERAKGNILERFSAQQFPDLHSELNLSSLELGDSALYFCASSVGVRGRRNTEAFFGQGTRLTVV.

This clone is categorized as medium-sized (0.01 to 0.1%). V usage is TRBV7-2 and J usage is TRBJ1-5; D is uncertain. V was cut by 0 bases and J by 5 bases, with 5 bases left in between. CDR1 is SGHTA, CDR2 FQGNSA, per germline. The CDR3 is 13 amino acids. In nucleotides, the CDR3 is TGTGCCAGCAGCTTAGCCAGACATCAGCCCCAGCATTTT. Amino acid sequence: CASSLARHQPQHF.

This clone has only a few counts. V gene TRBV11-2 combines with J gene TRBJ2-7, with 7 bases that match TRBD2. V lost 3 bases and J lost 3; bases outside the gene matches: 2. The germline V gene encodes CDR1 SGHAT and CDR2 FQNNGV. The CDR3 spans 13 residues. This CDR3 reads CASSLGEGYEQYF. CDR3 sequence (DNA): TGTGCCAGCAGCTTGGGGGAGGGCTACGAGCAGTACTTC.

This clone was seen only once. The V gene is TRBV27, the J gene TRBJ2-3; 11 bases line up with TRBD2. The CDR3 is 15 residues long. V trimming: 6 bases; J trimming: 5 bases; junction bases outside the gene matches: 7. The germline V gene encodes CDR1 MNHEY and CDR2 SMNVEV (reference sequence). The CDR3 coding sequence is TGTGCCAGCAGCTGGACTAGCGGGTCAGGAGATACGCAGTATTTT. Translation: CASSWTSGSGDTQYF.

By frequency in the sample, this clone is medium-sized. This chain links TRBV4-3 with TRBJ1-3; TRBD1 aligns across 7 bases. V gave up 4 bases and J gave up 2 bases; unmatched junction bases: 11. The V gene's germline CDR1 is LGHNA and CDR2 YSLEER. CDR3 length: 17 residues. The DNA of the CDR3 is TGCGCCAGCAGCCCCCAACCCGCAGACAGGGCTGGAAACACCATATATTTT. Translating gives CASSPQPADRAGNTIYF.

V usage is TRBV28 and J usage is TRBJ2-5; TRBD2 might be the D (6 bases). V dropped 8 bases and J dropped 4 bases, with 11 bases sitting between them. The CDR3 has 12 amino acids. Germline CDR1 is MDHEN and CDR2 is SYDVKM. The CDR3 DNA is TGTGCCAGCCGGGAGTGGGGAGAGACCCAGTACTTC. This gives the protein CASREWGETQYF.

Sample share makes this clone medium-sized (0.01 to 0.1%). The chain recombines TRBV5-1 with TRBJ2-7; no firm D call. The CDR3 has 13 residues. Germline CDR1 reads SGHRS; CDR2 reads YFSETQ. Trimming shortened V by 1 base and J by 5 bases, and 10 bases separated the two germline ends. The CDR3 DNA reads TGCGCCAGCAGCTTGCCCCCCGGTAACGAGCAGTACTTC. Amino acids: CASSLPPGNEQYF.

DNA of the CDR3: TGTGCCTGGAGTGTACGTCGCAGGGGGCGCCACTTGGGCACCTTC. This sequence encodes CAWSVRRRGRHLGTF. This chain connects TRBV30 to TRBJ1-2; 8 bases fit TRBD1. Losses at the gene ends were 0 bases for V and 13 bases for J; bases not matched to a gene: 16. The CDR3 covers 15 residues. CDR1 and CDR2 (germline): GTSNPN, SVGIG (reference sequence). Full variable domain (rest looked up from reference TRBV30 and TRBJ1-2): SQTIHQWPATLVQPVGSPLSLECTVEGTSNPNLYWYRQAAGRGLQLLFYSVGIGQISSEVPQNLSASRPQDRQFILSSKKLLLSDSGFYLCAWSVRRRGRHLGTFGSGTRLTVV.

This clone was observed a handful of times. The junction departs from the called germline gene at one end, perhaps through a read error. Here the CDR3 reads CASSPSGSHEQYF. The CDR3 DNA sequence: TGTGCCAGCTCACCATCAGGCTCCCACGAGCAGTACTTC. The rearrangement links TRBV18 to TRBJ2-7; D gene uncertain. CDR1 is KGHSH, CDR2 LQKENI, per germline. CDR3 length: 13 amino acids.